This entry features one T cell receptor beta chain sequence. Its recognized antigen is unknown. Per-nucleotide qualities are absent, and no much larger clonotype sits a single base away. In the germline V gene, CDR1 corresponds to SGHRS and CDR2 to YFSETQ. Inclusive of the bounding cysteine and phenylalanine, the CDR3 is 15 residues long. Only the CDR3 DNA is retained, 45 bases long and in frame from the first base. The germline ends are 16 bases apart after V is trimmed by 4 bases and J by 2 bases. This specimen comes from a study of beta chain features in type 1 diabetes (dated by TCRdb to the late 2010s). The study in broad terms: Patients and healthy donors did not differ in mean age, gender distribution, total cell number or subset yield. A total of about 100,000,000 sorted cells were examined across all samples, and RNA yield correlated strongly with the number of cells per subset. In the study, TCRB repertoires of sorted circulating CD4+ T cell subsets from recently diagnosed type 1 diabetes patients were compared with those of matched healthy donors. Regulatory and stem cell-like memory subsets were isolated from only 8 patients and roughly eight healthy donors, whereas naive and central memory subsets came from all 30 or so donors. General study outcomes and caveats: PCR may preferentially amplify shorter templates, but because patient and control samples were amplified and corrected together, any resulting skew would affect both groups equally. Because the HLA sub-analyses included only small numbers of individuals, any influence of HLA type on TCRB rearrangement was left unresolved. At VDJ recombination sites, type 1 diabetes patients had fewer insertions and more deleted nucleotides, which implies abnormalities in thymic rearrangement. In all four CD4+ subsets, TCRB CDR3 length was moderately but significantly shorter in type 1 diabetes patients. Sequencing cDNA rather than genomic DNA could over-represent highly expressing activated cells, although activation and CD3 levels did not differ between groups. Naive, central memory and regulatory TCRB repertoires appeared to be more alike among patients than among healthy donors.

All of the isolated RNA was reverse transcribed with the High Capacity cDNA Reverse Transcription Kit, so expressed TCRB transcripts were sequenced. Deep immunoSEQ sequencing was performed on naive, central memory and regulatory T cell samples, with an average of around 3.4 million total reads per sample. After sorted cells were lysed in RLT buffer, RNA was extracted with DNase-treated RNeasy Micro or Mini kits, with the choice depending on cell number. Each cell subset was processed separately to prevent cross-contamination, with patient and healthy donor samples processed together. The immunoSEQ multiplex PCR was used to amplify TCRB sequences from cDNA, generating 87-bp fragments that spanned the CDR3 region. Sequencing of the amplicons was performed on the Illumina HiSeq platform. In the original analysis: Synthetic template baselines were used to correct PCR bias computationally, reads within Hamming distance 2 were collapsed, and singletons that could not be merged were discarded. Reads were aligned against IMGT so that V, D and J genes, CDR3 length and insertions or deletions at six rearrangement sites could be assigned. Within each subset, clonotype counts were normalized to sorted cell number, and only after that were true diversity and Gini coefficients computed with the tcR R package. The overlap coefficient, calculated on TCRB nucleotide sequences, was used to measure repertoire sharing. Out-of-frame TCRB sequences from naive cells were analyzed to stand in for the pre-selection repertoire. TCRdb holds this immuneACCESS table with in-frame rearrangements only. Some clones are missing; in checked studies, unresolved V genes explain under half, and the rest has no known cause. The DNA was the basis for D and trimming; V, J and clone size are from that table. This sample gives about 640,000 clones in total; roughly 12% of them show up just once. The biggest ten clones account for more than 0.095% of the sample.

A single peripheral blood draw of about 116 mL on average was collected from each donor into heparinised tubes. Naive, central memory, regulatory and stem cell-like memory CD4+ T cells were sorted on a BD FACSAria II using a panel including CD45RO, CCR7, CD25, CD127, CD95 and CD27. All sorted populations exceeded 98% purity. PBMCs were isolated right away by Lymphoprep density gradient centrifugation and were stained directly, without culture. So that batch effects would be minimized, each experiment stained and sorted samples in pairs, pairing one healthy donor with one patient. Sequencing was carried out using naive CD4+ T cells from blood. The cell subset or site label, as the study defines it: true naive CD4+ T cells. The chain is encoded by TRBV5-1 joined to TRBJ2-7; tentative D gene TRBD1, with 6 bases matching. The TCR comes from a young man with type 1 diabetes. The CDR3 loop reads CASSPYRDTTYEQYF. The DNA is as follows: TGCGCCAGCAGCCCATACCGGGACACGACCTACGAGCAGTACTTC.